This note documents a single T cell receptor (beta chain) sequence. What antigen it recognizes has not been identified. TCRdb records Illumina HiSeq 2000 as the sequencer. TCR beta cDNA libraries were made by 5'RACE template switching that added a universal primer site and unique molecular identifiers. cDNA synthesis was primed from the TCR beta constant segment, followed by two successive PCR amplification steps. The published analysis was carried out like this. MIGEC was used to demultiplex reads and group reads by UMI, and MiTCR was used to assemble and quantify clonotypes. To exclude erroneous sequences, only TCR cDNA sequences supported by at least two reads were retained. The tcR package was used for downstream repertoire analysis, with clonotypes matched between fractions based on CDR3 nucleotide sequence plus V segment. VDJmatch was used to annotate antigen specificity against VDJdb, with one amino acid substitution allowed in CDR3. TCRdb reprocessed the reads and provides one entry for every CDR3 protein sequence; no DNA is given. Here the V and J calls rest on TCRdb's processing, not on the authors' analysis. The sample table includes a few hundred thousand distinct CDR3 sequences. 5% to 5.5% of the sample is in the top ten clones.

This entry comes from a study of T cells expressing NK-cell markers (dated by TCRdb to the early 2020s). At the level of the whole study: Three sorted T-cell subsets (CD3+CD56+NKG2C+, CD3+CD56+NKG2C- and CD3+CD56-NKG2C+) from 8 or 9 donors had their TCR beta-chain repertoires profiled. Among the eight sequenced donors, only one was HCMV-seronegative, while the other seven were HCMV-seropositive. All eight donors whose samples were sequenced were randomly selected healthy volunteers, three of them men and five women. Sequencing of the libraries produced 2 x 150 bp reads on Illumina HiSeq 2000/2500, MiSeq or NextSeq.

A commercial ELISA kit detecting HCMV-specific IgG in serum was used to determine HCMV serostatus. Peripheral blood mononuclear cells were isolated from blood by Ficoll density gradient centrifugation. General study outcomes and caveats: In several donors, the dominant CD3+CD56+NKG2C+ clonotypes were found to rank among the top 10 CD8+ clonotypes and to make up about 1.0-7.5% of CD8+ T cells. Those dominant clonotypes were again the most abundant among CD3+CD56-NKG2C+ cells in a few donors, at about 28.3-65%. It remained unclear whether the expanded NKG2C-expressing T cell clones were specific for HCMV antigens.

Based on the germline V gene (reference sequence), the CDR1 and CDR2 sequences are SGHKS and YYEKEE. Its CDR3 holds 13 amino acids, cysteine through phenylalanine. No DNA was logged. Here the chain combines TRBV5-5 and TRBJ2-7. The receptor comes from a man between 18 and 69 years old in good health. The sample consisted of blood T cells: a sorted CD56 or NKG2C T cell subset, CD4+ or CD8+ T cells, or bulk PBMC T cells (not recorded which). The CDR3 is CASSWASLYEQYF.